This TCR beta chain was obtained from a study of identical twins. Trimming cost V 6 bases and J 3 bases; bases outside gene matches: 5. There are 14 residues in the CDR3. Germline CDR1 reads PRHDT; CDR2 reads FYEKMQ (reference sequence). Using its own MiXCR run on the 5' RACE reads, TCRdb lists one record per CDR3 protein. Found here are about 240,000 distinct CDR3 sequences, 7% to 8.5% of them singletons; the top ten hold over 5%. This clonotype was seen more than once but under ten times. The same data also went into a second study, on yellow fever vaccine responses in identical twins.

The chain combines TRBV13 with TRBJ2-5, with 9 bases that match TRBD1. Sequencing input: CD8+ T cells sorted from blood. This receptor was obtained from a young woman in good health. The CDR3 DNA reads TGTGCCAGCAGAAATACAGGGGGCGAAGAGACCCAGTACTTC. Residues: CASRNTGGEETQYF.